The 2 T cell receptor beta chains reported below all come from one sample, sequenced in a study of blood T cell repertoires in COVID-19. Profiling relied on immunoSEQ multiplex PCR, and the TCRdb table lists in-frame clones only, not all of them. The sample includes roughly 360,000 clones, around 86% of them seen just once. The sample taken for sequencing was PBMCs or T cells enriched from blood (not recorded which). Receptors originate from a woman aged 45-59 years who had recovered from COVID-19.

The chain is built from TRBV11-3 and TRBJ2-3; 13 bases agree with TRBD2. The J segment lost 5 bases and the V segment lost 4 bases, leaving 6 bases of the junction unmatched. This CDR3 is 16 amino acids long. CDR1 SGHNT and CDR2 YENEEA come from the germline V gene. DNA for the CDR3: TGTGCCAGCAGCTCAGGGACTAGCGGGGCGAGAGATACGCAGTATTTT. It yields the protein CASSSGTSGARDTQYF.

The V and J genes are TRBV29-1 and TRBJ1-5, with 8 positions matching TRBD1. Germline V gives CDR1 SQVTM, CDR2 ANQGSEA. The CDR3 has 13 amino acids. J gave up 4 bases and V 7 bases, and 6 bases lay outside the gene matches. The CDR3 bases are TGCAGCGGAACACAGGGGGTGAATCAGCCCCAGCATTTT. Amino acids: CSGTQGVNQPQHF. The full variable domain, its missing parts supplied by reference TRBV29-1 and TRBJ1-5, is SAVISQKPSRDICQRGTSLTIQCQVDSQVTMMFWYRQQPGQSLTLIATANQGSEATYESGFVIDKFPISRPNLTFSTLTVSNMSPEDSSIYLCSGTQGVNQPQHFGDGTRLSIL.